This passage covers 30 T cell receptor delta chains from one sample sequenced in a study of gamma-delta chains in newborns, infants, children (dated by TCRdb to the late 2010s). Sequencing was carried out with an Illumina MiSeq. After TCRdb called clones again from the public reads with CATT, rows with identical DNA were merged. The sample contains about 7,600 delta-chain clones, around 0.6% of them found a single time. Roughly a sixth of the sample rests with the top ten. The specimen sequenced was blood. The receptors stem from a child who was a newborn, infant or young child, either healthy, febrile or measles-vaccinated (not recorded which).

This clone was observed a handful of times. TCRdb's entry gives the protein of a much larger clone, which mismatches this DNA's translation at residue 8, likely from a read error; the protein reported here is translated from the DNA. The chain uses TRDV2 and TRDJ3; 7 bases align to TRDD3. Germline-derived CDR1 and CDR2 are GEAIGNYY and EKD. V was pared by 3 bases and J by 0 bases, with 7 bases of the junction left unmatched. The CDR3 runs 18 residues. CDR3 DNA sequence: TGTGCCTGTGACGGTGGATACGTCTCCTCCTGGGACACCCGACAGATGTTTTTC. Its protein is CACDGGYVSSWDTRQMFF.

About this clone itself: The protein recorded in TCRdb matches a much larger clone and deviates from this DNA's translation at residue 6, suggesting a read error; the protein here is obtained by translating the DNA. V is TRDV2 and J is TRDJ3; 11 bases align to TRDD3. The V and J ends lost 0 bases and 4 bases, in that order; junction bases with no gene match: 4. CDR3 size: 18 residues. Germline assignment: CDR1 GEAIGNYY and CDR2 EKD. The DNA for the CDR3 is TGTGCCTGTGACACCGCACTGGGGGATATTTGGGACACCCGACAGATGTTTTTC. This codes for CACDTALGDIWDTRQMFF.

This clone was recorded many times. CDR3 residues: CACDTVMGSSWDTRQMFF. For the CDR3, the DNA is TGTGCCTGTGACACCGTGATGGGGAGCTCCTGGGACACCCGACAGATGTTTTTC. V is TRDV2 and J is TRDJ3, with D possibly being TRDD3 (5 bases). The CDR3 totals 18 residues. The V end was cut by 0 bases, the J end by 0 bases, with 11 bases between. Germline loops: CDR1 GEAIGNYY, CDR2 EKD.

Concerning this clone: Just one base apart from a much larger clone, this may be a read error. The rearrangement uses TRDV2 and TRDJ2; 9 bases are a match to TRDD3. Germline CDR1 reads GEAIGNYY; CDR2 reads EKD. The CDR3 has 15 amino acids. J gave up 5 bases and V 5 bases, and 8 bases lay outside the gene matches. CDR3 sequence (DNA): TGTGCCTGTGGCATACTGGGGGAAGATACAGCACAACTCTTCTTT. This translates into CACGILGEDTAQLFF.

CDR3 sequence (DNA): TGTGCCTGTGGCAGACTGGGGGCTCCTGGCTCCTGGGACACCCGACAGATGTTTTTC. Translated: CACGRLGAPGSWDTRQMFF. The chain has TRDV2 and TRDJ3, with 8 bases that match TRDD3. V shed 5 bases, J shed 0 bases, and the junction held 11 bases outside the gene matches. The CDR3 has 19 amino acids. Germline values: CDR1 GEAIGNYY, CDR2 EKD.

This clone was counted between two and nine times. The protein recorded in TCRdb matches a much larger clone and deviates from this DNA's translation at residues 7 and 16, suggesting a read error; the protein here is obtained by translating the DNA. The chain carries TRDV2 and TRDJ3; 10 bases match TRDD3. This CDR3 comprises 18 residues. The germline V gene has CDR1 GEAIGNYY and CDR2 EKD. CDR3 nucleotide sequence: TGTGCCTGTGACACCGTCCCTGGGGGATATTGGGACACCCGACAGACGTTTTTC. Its translation is CACDTVPGGYWDTRQTFF.

Note on this clone: TCRdb's listed protein matches a much larger clone and diverges from this DNA's translation at residue 10, likely through a read error; the protein shown comes from the DNA. The chain couples TRDV2 to TRDJ1; 7 bases fit TRDD3. This CDR3 is 16 amino acids long. V was clipped by 0 bases and J by 0 bases; unmatched bases: 6. Germline-derived CDR1 and CDR2 are GEAIGNYY and EKD. CDR3 in DNA: TGTGCCTGTGACACCGTGGGGGAGCCTCACACCGATAAACTCATCTTT. Translation: CACDTVGEPHTDKLIF.

This clone was counted a few times. The protein TCRdb gives is from a much larger clone and does not agree with this DNA's translation at residue 12, likely a read error; the protein shown here comes from the DNA. The V gene is TRDV2, the J gene TRDJ3, with 11 bases aligning to TRDD3. Germline CDR1 GEAIGNYY, CDR2 EKD. The CDR3 totals 18 residues. The CDR3 region has the DNA TGTGCCTGTGATCTACTGGGGGATATTTCCTGGGCCACCCGACAGATGTTTTTC. Amino acid sequence: CACDLLGDISWATRQMFF.

Turning to this clone: A far larger clone is only one base removed, so a read error is likely. The sample contains more than one DNA sequence encoding this CDR3. The chain has TRDV2 and TRDJ3, with 10 bases fitting TRDD3. Germline V gene sequence: CDR1 GEAIGNYY, CDR2 EKD. This CDR3 spans 18 amino acids. In DNA, the CDR3 is TGTGCCTGTGACACTGGGGGATACTTCTCCTGGGACACTCGACAGATGTTTTTC. This encodes CACDTGGYFSWDTRQMFF.

Comment on this clone: This likely traces to a read error, being one base from a far larger clone. Other DNA sequences in the same sample also yield this CDR3. The chain uses TRDV2 and TRDJ3; 8 bases are a match to TRDD3. CDR3 size: 19 residues. Germline V lookup: CDR1 GEAIGNYY, CDR2 EKD. Here the CDR3 reads CACDQLGVSNSWDTRQMFF. The CDR3 coding sequence is TGCGCCTGTGACCAACTGGGGGTGTCGAACTCCTGGGACACCCGACAGATGTTTTTC.

Comment on this clone: TCRdb's entry gives the protein of a much larger clone, which mismatches this DNA's translation at residue 3, likely from a read error; the protein reported here is translated from the DNA. The chain recombines TRDV2 with TRDJ3, with D uncertain. Germline-derived CDR1 and CDR2 are GEAIGNYY and EKD. CDR3 size: 19 residues. The CDR3 protein is CARDTLARLSSWDTRQMFF. In DNA form, the CDR3 reads TGTGCCCGTGACACGCTTGCCCGACTGAGCTCCTGGGACACCCGACAGATGTTTTTC.

A few counts support this clone. TCRdb lists the protein of a much larger clone for this DNA, which differs at residue 14, so this is likely a read error; the protein given here is translated from the DNA itself. The chain is built from TRDV2 and TRDJ2, with TRDD3 matching 12 bases. From germline, CDR1 is GEAIGNYY and CDR2 EKD. The CDR3 extends over 16 amino acids. CDR3 sequence: CACDILGDTLTAQPFF. For the CDR3, the DNA is TGTGCCTGTGACATACTGGGGGATACTTTGACAGCACAACCCTTCTTC.

Comments on this clone: This may come from a read error, since a much larger clone is one base off. The chain has TRDV2 and TRDJ1; 11 bases match TRDD3. CDR3 length equals 17 residues. Germline CDR1 reads GEAIGNYY; CDR2 reads EKD. CDR3 loop: CACDTLGDTRGTDKPIF. In nucleotides, the CDR3 is TGTGCCTGTGACACATTGGGGGATACGCGGGGCACCGATAAACCCATCTTT.

Concerning this clone itself: This sequence is one base from a far larger clone and is likely a read error. This rearrangement joins TRDV2 to TRDJ3, with TRDD3 identical over 10 bases. The CDR3 has 17 residues. Germline CDR1 reads GEAIGNYY; CDR2 reads EKD. CDR3 residues: CACDNTGGSLDTRQMFF. The DNA for the CDR3 is TGTGCCTGTGACAATACTGGGGGATCCTTGGACACCCGACAGATGTTTTTC.

As to this clone: A single base is all that separates this from a far larger clone, so a read error is likely. The limits of the CDR3 on the DNA are not certain, so only TCRdb's listed CDR3 is given. The gene calls are TRDV2 and TRDJ3; no check of the table's D call, TRDD3, against the DNA was made. Germline V gene sequence: CDR1 GEAIGNYY, CDR2 EKD. The CDR3 extends over 18 residues, inclusive of both ends. The CDR3 loop is CACDPWGIGSWDTRQMFF.

On this clone: TCRdb's listed protein matches a much larger clone and diverges from this DNA's translation at residue 9, likely through a read error; the protein shown comes from the DNA. The genes are TRDV2 and TRDJ3; 8 bases align to TRDD3. The CDR3 extends over 18 amino acids. The germline gives CDR1 GEAIGNYY, CDR2 EKD. V dropped 0 bases and J dropped 2; count of bases not matched to a gene: 5. The CDR3 bases are TGTGCCTGTGACACCGTACTGGGGGGTACCTGGGACACCCGACAGATGTTTTTC. Residues: CACDTVLGGTWDTRQMFF.

This clone is labeled as medium-sized. This sample also contains other DNA sequences that code for the same CDR3. The rearrangement uses TRDV2 and TRDJ1; 8 bases are shared with TRDD3. The CDR3 totals 16 residues. With 0 bases clipped from V and 1 base from J, the junction kept 6 bases outside the gene matches. Germline V gene lookup returns CDR1 GEAIGNYY and CDR2 EKD. CDR3 DNA sequence: TGTGCCTGTGACACCTGGGGGATGATAGGCACCGATAAACTCATCTTT. Translation: CACDTWGMIGTDKLIF.

In its sample, this clone was seen a few times. This likely reflects a read error, since a far larger clone is one base away. V usage is TRDV2 and J usage is TRDJ1; 10 nucleotides align to TRDD3. The CDR3 length is 15 residues. The germline V gene has CDR1 GEAIGNYY and CDR2 EKD. The CDR3 coding sequence is TGTGCCTGTGACGTACTGGGGGATTTCACCGATAAACTCACCTTT. This codes for CACDVLGDFTDKLTF.

Concerning this clone: A far larger clone is one nucleotide away, so this likely arose from a read error. This sample includes further DNA sequences coding for the same CDR3. The V call is TRDV2, the J call TRDJ3; 12 nucleotides line up with TRDD3. Germline V lookup: CDR1 GEAIGNYY, CDR2 EKD. This CDR3 has 20 amino acids. CDR3 region: CACDTLLGDTRAWDTRQMFF. CDR3 sequence (DNA): TGTGCCTGTGACACCCTCCTGGGGGATACGCGGGCCTGGGACACCCGCCAGATGTTTTTC.

Only a few counts were recorded for this clone. A much larger clone sits a single nucleotide away, making a read error possible. The same CDR3 can be traced to other DNA sequences in this sample. V usage is TRDV2 and J usage is TRDJ1, with 8 bases fitting TRDD3. In germline, CDR1 is GEAIGNYY, CDR2 EKD. V lost 3 bases and J lost 3; bases outside the gene matches: 11. CDR3 length: 16 residues. The CDR3 DNA follows: TGTGCCTGTGACGCCCTGGGGGACGTCTTTCCCGATAAACTCATCTTT. It encodes CACDALGDVFPDKLIF.

This clone was counted between two and nine times. TCRdb's listed protein matches a much larger clone and diverges from this DNA's translation at residue 18, likely through a read error; the protein shown comes from the DNA. The chain carries TRDV2 and TRDJ3; 8 nucleotides match TRDD3. The CDR3 is 20 residues long. Germline CDR1 is GEAIGNYY and CDR2 is EKD. The CDR3, as DNA: TGTGCCTGTGACAGTACTGGGGGGACGGTCAGCTCCTGGGACACCCGACAGACGTTTTTC. This codes for CACDSTGGTVSSWDTRQTFF.

In regard to this clone: This may come from a read error, since a much larger clone is one base off. The chain couples TRDV2 to TRDJ2, with TRDD3 matching over 12 bases. This CDR3 is built from 16 residues. Looked up from germline, CDR1 is GEAIGNYY and CDR2 is EKD. V was pared by 1 base and J by 6 bases, with 5 bases of the junction left unmatched. The chain's CDR3 is CACDTLGDTLAAQLFF. The DNA of the CDR3 is TGTGCCTGTGACACACTGGGGGATACTCTGGCAGCACAACTCTTCTTT.

This clone counts as medium-sized. The J gene is TRDJ3, the V gene TRDV2; the match to TRDD3 covers 9 bases. The CDR3 runs to 19 residues. Per the germline V gene, CDR1 is GEAIGNYY and CDR2 is EKD. J lost 0 bases, V lost 0 bases, and 5 bases had no gene match. CDR3 bases: TGTGCCTGTGACACCGCGGGGGGATACCCCTCCTGGGACACCCGACAGATGTTTTTC. Translation gives CACDTAGGYPSWDTRQMFF.

This clone was found a few times. A much larger clonotype is one base distant, so this may be a read error. The chain uses TRDV2 and TRDJ3; D perhaps matches TRDD3 (5 bases). This CDR3 contains 18 residues. Germline assignment: CDR1 GEAIGNYY and CDR2 EKD. DNA for the CDR3: TGTGCCTGTGACACCGTAGGGATGAGCTCCTGGGACACCCGACAGGTGTTTTTC. Protein: CACDTVGMSSWDTRQVFF.

Comments on this clone: A far larger clone differs by one base, so this is likely a read error. The sample has other DNA sequences that encode this CDR3 too. The chain is built from TRDV2 and TRDJ3; D perhaps matches TRDD3 (5 bases). From germline, CDR1 is GEAIGNYY and CDR2 EKD. This CDR3 is 17 amino acids long. The CDR3 here is CACDAIHGSWDTRQMFF. In nucleotides, the CDR3 is TGTGCTTGTGACGCGATACACGGCTCCTGGGACACCCGACAGATGTTTTTC.

About this clone: For this DNA, TCRdb reports the protein of a much larger clone, which diverges at residue 3, most likely from a read error; the protein presented here is translated directly from the DNA. The rearrangement links TRDV2 to TRDJ3; 8 positions match TRDD3. The CDR3 length is 18 residues. In germline, CDR1 is GEAIGNYY, CDR2 EKD. DNA of the CDR3: TGTGCCCGTGATCGACTGGGGGCTAACTCCTGGGACACCCGACAGATGTTTTTC. Protein product: CARDRLGANSWDTRQMFF.

In the case of this clone: This likely reflects a read error, since a far larger clone is one base away. Distinct nucleotide sequences in the sample also encode this CDR3. The chain joins TRDV2 to TRDJ2; 10 nucleotides align to TRDD3. Germline V gene lookup returns CDR1 GEAIGNYY and CDR2 EKD. The V gene end was trimmed by 2 bases and the J gene end by 0 bases; junction bases not matched to a gene: 8. The CDR3 is made up of 18 amino acids. CDR3 sequence reads: CACDNLLGDASLTAQLFF. The CDR3 DNA follows: TGTGCCTGTGACAACTTACTGGGGGATGCGTCTTTGACAGCACAACTCTTCTTT.

In its sample, this clone was seen a few times. For this DNA, TCRdb reports the protein of a much larger clone, which diverges at residue 3, most likely from a read error; the protein presented here is translated directly from the DNA. The chain uses TRDV2 and TRDJ1; TRDD3 matches at 9 bases. The CDR3 consists of 18 residues. Germline assignment: CDR1 GEAIGNYY and CDR2 EKD. CDR3: CAFDTLGTGGKYTDKLIF. The CDR3 coding sequence is TGTGCCTTTGACACCCTAGGGACTGGGGGAAAGTACACCGATAAACTCATCTTT.

This clone is medium-sized. This chain connects TRDV2 to TRDJ3; 10 nucleotides match TRDD3. V was pared by 0 bases and J by 2 bases, with 21 bases of the junction left unmatched. Germline-derived CDR1 and CDR2 are GEAIGNYY and EKD. The CDR3 consists of 24 residues. The CDR3 spells CACDTVPTVVTGGSSTWDTRQMFF. The CDR3 nucleotides are TGTGCCTGTGACACCGTACCTACCGTTGTTACTGGGGGATCCTCCACCTGGGACACCCGACAGATGTTTTTC.

This clone was observed a few times. This is likely an artifact of a read error, given a far larger clone one base away. V is TRDV2 and J is TRDJ1, with TRDD3 identical over 12 bases. CDR3 length equals 17 residues. Germline V gene lookup returns CDR1 GEAIGNYY and CDR2 EKD. CDR3 in DNA: TGTGCCTGTGACATTCTTGTACTGGGGGATACCGGCGATAGACTCATCTTT. Translating gives CACDILVLGDTGDRLIF.